Shown below are 25 T cell receptor beta chains from a single sample sequenced in a study of monozygotic twins with inflammatory bowel disease (dated by TCRdb to the late 2010s). Receptor amplification or capture employed 5' RACE. These reads were obtained on an Illumina HiSeq 2500. Once TCRdb had reprocessed the reads, it stored one entry per CDR3 protein sequence and supplied no DNA. This sample's table carries about 330,000 distinct CDR3 sequences. The ten biggest clones cover 2% to 2.5% of the sample. The specimen sequenced was blood. The receptor source for this set is a human donor with ulcerative colitis or Crohn's disease, or a healthy co-twin of an affected twin (not recorded which).

The genes are TRBV5-1 and TRBJ2-1. The CDR3 is made up of 15 amino acids. Germline CDR1 reads SGHRS; CDR2 reads YFSETQ. The chain's CDR3 is CASSAASSPYNEQFF.

This chain links TRBV10-3 with TRBJ2-5. The CDR3 has 11 residues. Germline V gene lookup returns CDR1 ENHRY and CDR2 SYGVKD. The CDR3 spells CAISVRETQYF.

This chain links TRBV24-1 with TRBJ2-1; TCRdb's D gene call, TRBD2, goes unchecked for lack of DNA. This CDR3 region has 14 residues. CDR1 is KGHDR, CDR2 SFDVKD, per germline. CDR3 sequence reads: CATSDWTSDDEQFF.

The CDR3 reads CASSLANRGGSTEAFF. The chain combines TRBV7-2 with TRBJ1-1; TCRdb's assignment of TRBD1 cannot be checked, as there is no DNA. From germline, CDR1 is SGHTA and CDR2 FQGNSA. The CDR3 consists of 16 residues.

The CDR3 sequence is CASSLALQGSEKLFF. This chain uses TRBV5-8 with TRBJ1-4; there is no DNA to check the TCRdb D call of TRBD1. The CDR3 is made up of 15 amino acids. Germline loops: CDR1 SGHTS, CDR2 YDEGEE. The whole variable domain, remainder taken from reference TRBV5-8 and TRBJ1-4, is EAGVTQSPTHLIKTRGQQATLRCSPISGHTSVYWYQQALGLGLQFLLWYDEGEERNRGNFPPRFSGRQFPNYSSELNVNALELEDSALYLCASSLALQGSEKLFFGSGTQLSVL.

J is TRBJ2-1 and V is TRBV10-3. CDR1 ENHRY and CDR2 SYGVKD come from the germline V gene. The CDR3 length is 11 residues. CDR3 loop: CAISTHDEQFF.

The CDR3 loop reads CASSYERYNEQFF. The rearrangement uses TRBV6-5 and TRBJ2-1. Germline V gene sequence: CDR1 MNHEY, CDR2 SVGAGI. CDR3 length: 13 residues.

The gene calls are TRBV28 and TRBJ2-3; TCRdb proposes TRBD1, but this gene call is untestable without DNA. In germline, CDR1 is MDHEN, CDR2 SYDVKM. The CDR3 runs 13 residues. CDR3 sequence: CASITGGTDTQYF.

The chain links TRBV7-2 to TRBJ2-2; the D call from TCRdb, TRBD1, cannot be confirmed without DNA. The CDR3 runs to 17 residues. Germline V gene data show CDR1 as SGHTA and CDR2 as FQGNSA. The CDR3 is CASSHPGQGAYAGELFF.

V gene TRBV18 combines with J gene TRBJ1-5. This CDR3 contains 13 residues. Looked up from germline, CDR1 is KGHSH and CDR2 is LQKENI. The CDR3: CASSPDGGQPQHF.

V usage is TRBV6-2 or TRBV6-3 and J usage is TRBJ1-5. Germline V gives CDR1 MNHEY, CDR2 SVGEGT. The CDR3 sequence is 15 residues long. The CDR3 loop reads CASSYSGSNNQPQHF.

The V call is TRBV3-1, the J call TRBJ1-5; the TCRdb call, TRBD1, lacks DNA for checking. The CDR3 is made up of 15 amino acids. The V gene's germline CDR1 is LGHDT and CDR2 YNNKEL (reference sequence). This chain's CDR3 is CASSQTLGLSQPQHF. The variable domain in full, with the rest retrieved from reference TRBV3-1 and TRBJ1-5, is DTAVSQTPKYLVTQMGNDKSIKCEQNLGHDTMYWYKQDSKKFLKIMFSYNNKELIINETVPNRFSPKSPDKAHLNLHINSLELGDSAVYFCASSQTLGLSQPQHFGDGTRLSIL.

The chain has TRBV5-1 and TRBJ2-6; as DNA is missing, the TRBD1 call by TCRdb cannot be tested. This CDR3 contains 19 residues. Germline assignment: CDR1 SGHRS and CDR2 YFSETQ. CDR3 loop: CASSFSLQGADGGANVLTF.

J is TRBJ1-2 and V is TRBV25-1. The CDR3 has 13 residues. Per the germline V gene, CDR1 is MGHDK and CDR2 is SYGVNS. The CDR3 region is CASIGQDHYGYTF.

The rearrangement uses TRBV4-1 and TRBJ1-5; the TCRdb call, TRBD1, lacks DNA for checking. The CDR3 sequence is 17 residues long. The germline CDR1 and CDR2 sequences are MGHRA and YSYEKL. CDR3 protein: CASSQYTGLYSNQPQHF.

The chain combines TRBV5-6 with TRBJ2-4. This CDR3 comprises 11 residues. Germline-derived CDR1 and CDR2 are SGHDT and YYEEEE. CDR3 sequence reads: CASSLGDIQYF.

The genes are TRBV28 and TRBJ2-7; lacking DNA, the TRBD2 call made by TCRdb goes unchecked. The CDR3 consists of 20 residues. Germline V CDR1 and CDR2: MDHEN, SYDVKM. CDR3 sequence reads: CASRSYYLTPGWRGNYEQYF.

The chain is built from TRBV20-1 and TRBJ1-5; TCRdb gives TRBD1 as the D gene, but with no DNA this cannot be confirmed. The CDR3 spans 14 residues. Germline V gene lookup returns CDR1 DFQATT and CDR2 SNEGSKA (reference sequence). The CDR3 protein is CSARDQGVRQPQHF.

V gene TRBV9 combines with J gene TRBJ2-7; TCRdb gives TRBD2 as the D gene, but with no DNA this cannot be confirmed. The CDR3 spans 14 residues. Per the germline V gene, CDR1 is SGDLS and CDR2 is YYNGEE. This chain's CDR3 is CASSVGLGPYEQYF.

The chain has TRBV3-1 and TRBJ2-7; the TCRdb D gene call, TRBD1, has no DNA to confirm it. CDR3 size: 15 residues. The germline V gene encodes CDR1 LGHDT and CDR2 YNNKEL (reference sequence). This chain's CDR3 is CASSQDTQPLYEQYF.

This chain links TRBV28 with TRBJ2-7; absent DNA, TCRdb's TRBD2 call cannot be checked. Germline V gene sequence: CDR1 MDHEN, CDR2 SYDVKM. The CDR3 is 13 amino acids. The CDR3 is CASSKLGGWEQYF.

The CDR3 here is CASSLVVGTGANVLTF. V and J are TRBV7-9 and TRBJ2-6. From germline, CDR1 is SEHNR and CDR2 FQNEAQ (reference sequence). CDR3 length: 16 residues. The full variable domain, with the rest looked up from reference TRBV7-9 and TRBJ2-6, is DTGVSQNPRHKITKRGQNVTFRCDPISEHNRLYWYRQTLGQGPEFLTYFQNEAQLEKSRLLSDRFSAERPKGSFSTLEIQRTEQGDSAMYLCASSLVVGTGANVLTFGAGSRLTVL.

The V gene is TRBV7-2, the J gene TRBJ2-5; the D call of TRBD1 rests on TCRdb alone, since no DNA is present to check it. The V gene's germline CDR1 is SGHTA and CDR2 FQGNSA. The CDR3 spans 14 residues. CDR3 protein: CASSRQGFQETQYF.

The chain has TRBV7-2 and TRBJ1-2; as DNA is missing, the TRBD1 call by TCRdb cannot be tested. This CDR3 has 14 residues. Germline lookup yields CDR1 SGHTA and CDR2 FQGNSA. CDR3 sequence reads: CASIPPGTMMGYTF. Together with reference TRBV7-2 and TRBJ1-2, the CDR3 gives the full variable domain: GAGVSQSPSNKVTEKGKDVELRCDPISGHTALYWYRQSLGQGLEFLIYFQGNSAPDKSGLPSDRFSAERTGGSVSTLTIQRTQQEDSAVYLCASIPPGTMMGYTFGSGTRLTVV.

The chain carries TRBV5-6 and TRBJ1-2. This CDR3 is built from 13 residues. Looked up from germline, CDR1 is SGHDT and CDR2 is YYEEEE. CDR3 sequence: CASSLEAGQGYTF.